The present T cell receptor beta chain was sequenced within a study of control samples from healthy donors and cancer patients. Measured with immunoSEQ multiplex PCR; TCRdb has only the in-frame clones, and not every one. This sample has 70,000 or so clones, with 84% found just once. The V gene lost 6 bases and the J gene lost 0 bases, with 8 bases spanning the gap. In germline, CDR1 is SGDLS, CDR2 YYNGEE. The CDR3 runs 13 residues. The sequenced sample consisted of PBMCs. This clonotype was obtained from a woman aged 45-59 years with lung cancer. The genes are TRBV9 and TRBJ2-3; D not certain. CDR3 protein: CASNSDSTDTQYF. CDR3 DNA sequence: TGTGCCAGCAACTCCGACAGCACAGATACGCAGTATTTT.